The rows below give T cell receptor beta chains drawn from one sample of a study of shared clonotypes between healthy human individuals. Profiling relied on immunoSEQ multiplex PCR, and the TCRdb table lists in-frame clones only, not all of them. Of 2.5 million or so clones listed, more than 90% are singletons. The sample comprised naive CD4+ T cells sorted from blood. The receptors stem from a man aged 18 to 29 in good health. CDR3s include the opening cysteine and the closing phenylalanine or tryptophan. The order of the fields is CDR3 length, V gene, J gene, clone size, D gene, CDR3 protein, CDR3 DNA. A D gene is named only where the DNA matches it firmly. The listing skips clone size in some rows; elsewhere it reads once, few, many or a size class.

CDR3 length: 13; V gene: TRBV29-1; J gene: TRBJ2-3; clone size: .; D gene: .; CDR3 protein: CSSSPGRTDTQYF; CDR3 DNA: TGCAGCTCTTCCCCCGGTAGGACAGATACGCAGTATTTT
CDR3 length: 14; V gene: TRBV5-1; J gene: TRBJ1-1; clone size: few; D gene: TRBD1; CDR3 protein: CASSSGQGNTEAFF; CDR3 DNA: TGCGCCAGCAGCTCTGGACAGGGGAACACTGAAGCTTTCTTT
CDR3 length: 16; V gene: TRBV18; J gene: TRBJ2-3; clone size: .; D gene: TRBD2; CDR3 protein: CASSPYSGRAGDTQYF; CDR3 DNA: TGTGCCAGCTCACCGTACAGCGGGAGGGCCGGAGATACGCAGTATTTT
CDR3 length: 17; V gene: TRBV2; J gene: TRBJ2-5; clone size: once; D gene: .; CDR3 protein: CASSEARADITQETQYF; CDR3 DNA: TGTGCCAGCAGTGAAGCCCGGGCGGACATAACCCAAGAGACCCAGTACTTC
CDR3 length: 17; V gene: TRBV7-3; J gene: TRBJ2-1; clone size: .; D gene: TRBD1; CDR3 protein: CASSSQRTGQGWNEQFF; CDR3 DNA: TGTGCCAGCAGCTCACAAAGGACCGGACAGGGTTGGAATGAGCAGTTCTTC
CDR3 length: 14; V gene: TRBV28; J gene: TRBJ1-2; clone size: .; D gene: TRBD1; CDR3 protein: CASSFDRGLGGYTF; CDR3 DNA: TGTGCCAGCAGCTTCGACAGGGGTTTAGGTGGCTACACCTTC
CDR3 length: 15; V gene: TRBV15; J gene: TRBJ1-1; clone size: .; D gene: .; CDR3 protein: CATSRDLQENTEAFF; CDR3 DNA: TGTGCCACCAGCAGAGATCTCCAGGAGAACACTGAAGCTTTCTTT
CDR3 length: 13; V gene: TRBV5-4; J gene: TRBJ2-7; clone size: .; D gene: .; CDR3 protein: CALRWQGSYEQYF; CDR3 DNA: TGTGCCCTAAGATGGCAGGGCTCCTACGAGCAGTACTTC
CDR3 length: 14; V gene: TRBV7-2; J gene: TRBJ2-5; clone size: .; D gene: TRBD2; CDR3 protein: CASISSGIGETQYF; CDR3 DNA: TGTGCCAGCATTTCTAGCGGGATCGGAGAGACCCAGTACTTC
CDR3 length: 15; V gene: TRBV6-6; J gene: TRBJ2-7; clone size: .; D gene: TRBD1; CDR3 protein: CASSYGTGNSYEQYF; CDR3 DNA: TGTGCCAGCAGTTACGGGACAGGGAACTCCTACGAGCAGTACTTC
CDR3 length: 13; V gene: TRBV28; J gene: TRBJ1-2; clone size: .; D gene: .; CDR3 protein: CASSTGTPYGYTF; CDR3 DNA: TGTGCCAGCAGTACCGGGACACCCTATGGCTACACCTTC
CDR3 length: 10; V gene: TRBV2; J gene: TRBJ1-1; clone size: .; D gene: .; CDR3 protein: CASSEGQAFF; CDR3 DNA: TGTGCCAGCAGTGAGGGGCAAGCTTTCTTT
CDR3 length: 15; V gene: TRBV7-9; J gene: TRBJ1-2; clone size: .; D gene: .; CDR3 protein: CASSFQRAGGNGYTF; CDR3 DNA: TGTGCCAGCAGCTTCCAAAGGGCAGGAGGGAACGGCTACACCTTC
CDR3 length: 15; V gene: TRBV5-1; J gene: TRBJ1-3; clone size: .; D gene: .; CDR3 protein: CASSPRGPSGNTIYF; CDR3 DNA: TGCGCCAGCAGCCCGAGAGGACCCTCTGGAAACACCATATATTTT
CDR3 length: 17; V gene: TRBV4-1; J gene: TRBJ2-1; clone size: .; D gene: TRBD2; CDR3 protein: CASSQRGATSGYNEQFF; CDR3 DNA: TGCGCCAGCAGCCAAAGGGGGGCAACTAGCGGGTACAATGAGCAGTTCTTC
CDR3 length: 16; V gene: TRBV19; J gene: TRBJ2-3; clone size: .; D gene: TRBD1; CDR3 protein: CASSTKTGVITDTQYF; CDR3 DNA: TGTGCCAGTAGTACCAAGACAGGGGTGATCACAGATACGCAGTATTTT
CDR3 length: 14; V gene: TRBV7-9; J gene: TRBJ1-3; clone size: .; D gene: .; CDR3 protein: CASRESPSGNTIYF; CDR3 DNA: TGTGCCAGCCGTGAAAGCCCCTCTGGAAACACCATATATTTT
CDR3 length: 11; V gene: TRBV10-3; J gene: TRBJ2-3; clone size: few; D gene: .; CDR3 protein: CAISVLGVQYF; CDR3 DNA: TGTGCCATCAGTGTACTAGGAGTGCAGTATTTT
CDR3 length: 16; V gene: TRBV7-2; J gene: TRBJ2-3; clone size: .; D gene: .; CDR3 protein: CASSLATRTTTDTQYF; CDR3 DNA: TGTGCCAGCAGCTTAGCGACGAGGACGACCACAGATACGCAGTATTTT
CDR3 length: 15; V gene: TRBV6-1; J gene: TRBJ2-5; clone size: once; D gene: .; CDR3 protein: CASRVLQGRQETQYF; CDR3 DNA: TGTGCCAGCAGGGTACTCCAGGGCCGCCAAGAGACCCAGTACTTC
CDR3 length: 13; V gene: TRBV6-4; J gene: TRBJ2-3; clone size: .; D gene: TRBD2; CDR3 protein: CASRGLAGDTQYF; CDR3 DNA: TGTGCCAGCAGGGGACTAGCGGGGGATACGCAGTATTTT
CDR3 length: 14; V gene: TRBV19; J gene: TRBJ1-1; clone size: .; D gene: .; CDR3 protein: CASSIRAENTEAFF; CDR3 DNA: TGTGCCAGTAGTATTCGGGCGGAGAACACTGAAGCTTTCTTT
CDR3 length: 14; V gene: TRBV6-6; J gene: TRBJ1-6; clone size: .; D gene: .; CDR3 protein: CASSSPDRGSPLHF; CDR3 DNA: TGTGCCAGCAGTTCTCCCGACAGAGGTTCACCCCTCCACTTT
CDR3 length: 15; V gene: TRBV7-2; J gene: TRBJ2-1; clone size: .; D gene: .; CDR3 protein: CASSLLPLSYNEQFF; CDR3 DNA: TGTGCCAGCAGCTTATTACCGCTCTCCTACAATGAGCAGTTCTTC
CDR3 length: 15; V gene: TRBV7-8; J gene: TRBJ2-1; clone size: .; D gene: TRBD1; CDR3 protein: CASSPDRGAYNEQFF; CDR3 DNA: TGTGCCAGCAGCCCGGACAGGGGCGCCTACAATGAGCAGTTCTTC
CDR3 length: 16; V gene: TRBV9; J gene: TRBJ2-3; clone size: .; D gene: TRBD2; CDR3 protein: CASSVSGGAVADTQYF; CDR3 DNA: TGTGCCAGCAGCGTTAGCGGGGGGGCCGTCGCAGATACGCAGTATTTT
CDR3 length: 17; V gene: TRBV19; J gene: TRBJ2-7; clone size: .; D gene: TRBD2; CDR3 protein: CASSIWTSGTPSYEQYF; CDR3 DNA: TGTGCCAGTAGTATATGGACTAGCGGGACGCCCTCCTACGAGCAGTACTTC
CDR3 length: 13; V gene: TRBV19; J gene: TRBJ1-3; clone size: once; D gene: TRBD1; CDR3 protein: CASSTGGGNTIYF; CDR3 DNA: TGTGCCAGTAGTACAGGGGGCGGAAACACCATATATTTT
CDR3 length: 14; V gene: TRBV27; J gene: TRBJ2-7; clone size: .; D gene: TRBD2; CDR3 protein: CASSFMREPYEQYF; CDR3 DNA: TGTGCCAGCAGTTTTATGCGGGAGCCCTACGAGCAGTACTTC
CDR3 length: 17; V gene: TRBV11-2; J gene: TRBJ2-2; clone size: .; D gene: TRBD2; CDR3 protein: CASSFTSSGAFTGELFF; CDR3 DNA: TGTGCCAGCAGCTTTACGTCTAGCGGGGCTTTCACCGGGGAGCTGTTTTTT
CDR3 length: 13; V gene: TRBV30; J gene: TRBJ1-2; clone size: few; D gene: .; CDR3 protein: CAWSVGENYGYTF; CDR3 DNA: TGTGCCTGGAGTGTGGGCGAGAACTATGGCTACACCTTC
CDR3 length: 17; V gene: TRBV5-4; J gene: TRBJ2-3; clone size: .; D gene: TRBD2; CDR3 protein: CASSLAVAGVHTDTQYF; CDR3 DNA: TGTGCCAGCAGCTTGGCCGTGGCGGGGGTACACACAGATACGCAGTATTTT
CDR3 length: 13; V gene: TRBV25-1; J gene: TRBJ1-3; clone size: .; D gene: .; CDR3 protein: CATRGSVGNTIYF; CDR3 DNA: TGTGCCACCAGGGGTTCAGTTGGAAACACCATATATTTT
CDR3 length: 12; V gene: TRBV29-1; J gene: TRBJ2-2; clone size: .; D gene: .; CDR3 protein: CSVELGTGELFF; CDR3 DNA: TGCAGCGTTGAATTGGGAACCGGGGAGCTGTTTTTT
CDR3 length: 16; V gene: TRBV6-5; J gene: TRBJ1-6; clone size: .; D gene: TRBD1; CDR3 protein: CASSYAKTGLNSPLHF; CDR3 DNA: TGTGCCAGCAGTTACGCCAAGACAGGGCTGAATTCACCCCTCCACTTT
CDR3 length: 15; V gene: TRBV5-6; J gene: TRBJ1-5; clone size: .; D gene: TRBD1; CDR3 protein: CASSLGDSLRWPQHF; CDR3 DNA: TGTGCCAGCAGCTTGGGGGACAGCCTACGTTGGCCCCAGCATTTT
CDR3 length: 15; V gene: TRBV6-1; J gene: TRBJ1-2; clone size: .; D gene: .; CDR3 protein: CASSSLQGTNYGYTF; CDR3 DNA: TGTGCCAGCAGTTCGCTACAGGGAACGAACTATGGCTACACCTTC
CDR3 length: 20; V gene: TRBV4-3; J gene: TRBJ2-7; clone size: .; D gene: TRBD1; CDR3 protein: CASSQNLYGTGGLLGYEQYF; CDR3 DNA: TGCGCCAGCAGCCAGAATTTATATGGGACAGGGGGCCTGCTAGGGTACGAGCAGTACTTC
CDR3 length: 15; V gene: TRBV25-1; J gene: TRBJ2-1; clone size: .; D gene: TRBD2; CDR3 protein: CASSDVAGDHNEQFF; CDR3 DNA: TGTGCCAGCAGTGATGTAGCGGGGGATCACAATGAGCAGTTCTTC
CDR3 length: 15; V gene: TRBV9; J gene: TRBJ2-5; clone size: .; D gene: TRBD1; CDR3 protein: CASSVGTGDQETQYF; CDR3 DNA: TGTGCCAGCAGCGTAGGGACAGGAGATCAAGAGACCCAGTACTTC
CDR3 length: 13; V gene: TRBV5-4; J gene: TRBJ1-2; clone size: .; D gene: .; CDR3 protein: CASSLAGGNGYTF; CDR3 DNA: TGTGCCAGCAGCTTGGCCGGGGGCAATGGCTACACCTTC
CDR3 length: 15; V gene: TRBV18; J gene: TRBJ1-1; clone size: .; D gene: .; CDR3 protein: CASSPPGNGNTEAFF; CDR3 DNA: TGTGCCAGCTCACCGCCGGGGAACGGGAACACTGAAGCTTTCTTT
CDR3 length: 17; V gene: TRBV11-2; J gene: TRBJ2-3; clone size: once; D gene: TRBD2; CDR3 protein: CASSLTRTSGRTDTQYF; CDR3 DNA: TGTGCCAGCAGCTTAACCCGGACTAGCGGGAGGACAGATACGCAGTATTTT
CDR3 length: 14; V gene: TRBV9; J gene: TRBJ2-3; clone size: once; D gene: .; CDR3 protein: CASSVGGIPDTQYF; CDR3 DNA: TGTGCCAGCAGTGTGGGGGGAATTCCAGATACGCAGTATTTT
CDR3 length: 16; V gene: TRBV5-1; J gene: TRBJ2-2; clone size: once; D gene: .; CDR3 protein: CASSLLPQTNTGELFF; CDR3 DNA: TGCGCCAGCAGCTTGTTACCCCAGACGAACACCGGGGAGCTGTTTTTT
CDR3 length: 15; V gene: TRBV28; J gene: TRBJ2-7; clone size: .; D gene: .; CDR3 protein: CASSPSRGAYYEQYF; CDR3 DNA: TGTGCCAGCAGTCCTTCTAGGGGGGCTTACTACGAGCAGTACTTC
CDR3 length: 14; V gene: TRBV28; J gene: TRBJ2-7; clone size: once; D gene: .; CDR3 protein: CASRGGGRGIEQYF; CDR3 DNA: TGTGCCAGCAGGGGGGGTGGGAGAGGGATCGAGCAGTACTTC
CDR3 length: 14; V gene: TRBV2; J gene: TRBJ2-7; clone size: .; D gene: TRBD1; CDR3 protein: CASRRDRGSYEQYF; CDR3 DNA: TGTGCCAGCAGAAGGGACAGGGGGTCCTACGAGCAGTACTTC
CDR3 length: 16; V gene: TRBV18; J gene: TRBJ1-3; clone size: .; D gene: .; CDR3 protein: CASSPYIESSGNTIYF; CDR3 DNA: TGTGCCAGCTCACCGTACATCGAGAGCTCTGGAAACACCATATATTTT
CDR3 length: 15; V gene: TRBV13; J gene: TRBJ2-1; clone size: .; D gene: TRBD2; CDR3 protein: CASSGGLARDYEQFF; CDR3 DNA: TGTGCCAGCAGCGGGGGACTAGCGCGGGACTATGAGCAGTTCTTC
CDR3 length: 13; V gene: TRBV5-1; J gene: TRBJ2-2; clone size: once; D gene: .; CDR3 protein: CASSFQGSGELFF; CDR3 DNA: TGCGCCAGCAGCTTTCAGGGTTCCGGGGAGCTGTTTTTT
CDR3 length: 16; V gene: TRBV6-1; J gene: TRBJ2-7; clone size: .; D gene: .; CDR3 protein: CASSEVTGGVAGTRHF; CDR3 DNA: TGTGCCAGCAGTGAAGTTACGGGGGGCGTGGCGGGGACACGGCACTTC
CDR3 length: 15; V gene: TRBV5-1; J gene: TRBJ2-7; clone size: .; D gene: TRBD2; CDR3 protein: CASSPGGEGRYEQYF; CDR3 DNA: TGCGCCAGCAGCCCCGGAGGGGAGGGCCGCTACGAGCAGTACTTC
CDR3 length: 14; V gene: TRBV10-1; J gene: TRBJ2-1; clone size: .; D gene: .; CDR3 protein: CASSETGSRNEQFF; CDR3 DNA: TGCGCCAGCAGTGAAACTGGCAGCCGGAATGAGCAGTTCTTC